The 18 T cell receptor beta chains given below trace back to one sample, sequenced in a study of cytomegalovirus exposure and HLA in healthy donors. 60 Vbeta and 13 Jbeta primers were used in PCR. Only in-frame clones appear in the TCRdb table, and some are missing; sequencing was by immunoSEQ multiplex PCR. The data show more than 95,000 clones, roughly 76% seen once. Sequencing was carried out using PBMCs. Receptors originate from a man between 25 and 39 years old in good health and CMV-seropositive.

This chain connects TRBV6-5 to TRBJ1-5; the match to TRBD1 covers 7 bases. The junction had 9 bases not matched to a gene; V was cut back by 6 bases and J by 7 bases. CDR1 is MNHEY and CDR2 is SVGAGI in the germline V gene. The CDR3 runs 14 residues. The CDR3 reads CASRKSGTAQPQHF. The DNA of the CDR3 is TGTGCCAGCAGAAAATCCGGGACAGCCCAGCCCCAGCATTTT.

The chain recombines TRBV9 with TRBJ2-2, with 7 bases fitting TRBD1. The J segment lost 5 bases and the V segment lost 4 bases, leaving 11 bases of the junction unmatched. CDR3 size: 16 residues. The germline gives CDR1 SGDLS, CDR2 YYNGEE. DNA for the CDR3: TGTGCCAGCAGCCCTTTAGGGGGCGCGGGTACCGGGGAGCTGTTTTTT. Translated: CASSPLGGAGTGELFF.

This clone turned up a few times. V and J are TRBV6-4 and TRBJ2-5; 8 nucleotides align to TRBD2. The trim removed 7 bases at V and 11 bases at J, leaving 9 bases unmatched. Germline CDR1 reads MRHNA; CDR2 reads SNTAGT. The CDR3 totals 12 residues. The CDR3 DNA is TGTGCCAGCAAAGGCGGGGGGCAAAGGCAGTACTTC. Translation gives CASKGGGQRQYF.

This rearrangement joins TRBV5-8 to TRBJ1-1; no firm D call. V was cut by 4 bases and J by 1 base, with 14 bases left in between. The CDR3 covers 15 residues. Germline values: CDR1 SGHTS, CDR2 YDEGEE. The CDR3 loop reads CASSLSGIPNTEAFF. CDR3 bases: TGTGCCAGCAGCCTATCCGGGATTCCGAACACTGAAGCTTTCTTT. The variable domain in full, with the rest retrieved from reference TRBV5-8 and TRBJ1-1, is EAGVTQSPTHLIKTRGQQATLRCSPISGHTSVYWYQQALGLGLQFLLWYDEGEERNRGNFPPRFSGRQFPNYSSELNVNALELEDSALYLCASSLSGIPNTEAFFGQGTRLTVV.

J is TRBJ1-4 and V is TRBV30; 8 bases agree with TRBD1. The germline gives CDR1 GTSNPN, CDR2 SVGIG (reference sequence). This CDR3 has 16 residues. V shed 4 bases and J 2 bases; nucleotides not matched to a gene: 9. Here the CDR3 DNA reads TGTGCCTGGACCAGGGGGCATAGTGTTACTAATGAAAAACTGTTTTTT. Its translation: CAWTRGHSVTNEKLFF.

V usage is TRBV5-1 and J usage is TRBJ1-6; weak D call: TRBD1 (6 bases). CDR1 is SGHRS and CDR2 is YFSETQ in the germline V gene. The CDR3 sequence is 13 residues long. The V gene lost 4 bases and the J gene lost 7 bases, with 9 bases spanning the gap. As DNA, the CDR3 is TGCGCCAGCAGCCAGGACAGAAATTCACCCCTCCACTTT. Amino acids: CASSQDRNSPLHF. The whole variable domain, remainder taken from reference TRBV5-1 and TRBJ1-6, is KAGVTQTPRYLIKTRGQQVTLSCSPISGHRSVSWYQQTPGQGLQFLFEYFSETQRNKGNFPGRFSGRQFSNSRSEMNVSTLELGDSALYLCASSQDRNSPLHFGNGTRLTVT.

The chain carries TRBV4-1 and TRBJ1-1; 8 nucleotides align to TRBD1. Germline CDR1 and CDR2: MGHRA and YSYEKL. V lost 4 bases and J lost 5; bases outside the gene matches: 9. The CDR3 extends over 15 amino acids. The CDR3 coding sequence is TGCGCCAGCAGCCTCCACGGACAGGGAAGGACTGAAGCTTTCTTT. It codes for CASSLHGQGRTEAFF.

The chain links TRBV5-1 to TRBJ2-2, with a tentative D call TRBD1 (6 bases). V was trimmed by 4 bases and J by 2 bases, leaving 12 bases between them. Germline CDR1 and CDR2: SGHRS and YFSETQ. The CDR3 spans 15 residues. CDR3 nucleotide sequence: TGCGCCAGCAGCCCGATGGGGGCTAACACCGGGGAGCTGTTTTTT. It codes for CASSPMGANTGELFF.

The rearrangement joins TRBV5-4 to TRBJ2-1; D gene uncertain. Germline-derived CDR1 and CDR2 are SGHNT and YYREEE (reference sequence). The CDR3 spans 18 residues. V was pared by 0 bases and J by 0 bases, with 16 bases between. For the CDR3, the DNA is TGTGCCAGCAGCTTGGTTATTGGGCAGTCACTCTCCTACAATGAGCAGTTCTTC. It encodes CASSLVIGQSLSYNEQFF.

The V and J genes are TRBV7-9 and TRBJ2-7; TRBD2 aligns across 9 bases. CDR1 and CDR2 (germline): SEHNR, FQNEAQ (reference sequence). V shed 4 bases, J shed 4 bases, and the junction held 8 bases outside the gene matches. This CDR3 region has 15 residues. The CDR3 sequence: CASSSIPSGEYEQYF. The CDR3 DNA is TGTGCCAGCAGCTCAATCCCTAGCGGGGAGTACGAGCAGTACTTC.

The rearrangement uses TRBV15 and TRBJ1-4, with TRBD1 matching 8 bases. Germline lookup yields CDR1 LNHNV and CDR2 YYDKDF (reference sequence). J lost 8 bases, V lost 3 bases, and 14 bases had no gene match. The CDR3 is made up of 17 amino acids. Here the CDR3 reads CATSRPSGQDRYEKLFF. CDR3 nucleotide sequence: TGTGCCACCAGCAGGCCCTCGGGACAGGACAGGTACGAAAAACTGTTTTTT.

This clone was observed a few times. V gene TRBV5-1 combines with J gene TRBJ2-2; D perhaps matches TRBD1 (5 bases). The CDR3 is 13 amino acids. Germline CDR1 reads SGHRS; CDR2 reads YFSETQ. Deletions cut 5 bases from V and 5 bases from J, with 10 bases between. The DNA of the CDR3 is TGCGCCAGCAGTGTCAGGGCTACCGGGGAGCTGTTTTTT. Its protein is CASSVRATGELFF.

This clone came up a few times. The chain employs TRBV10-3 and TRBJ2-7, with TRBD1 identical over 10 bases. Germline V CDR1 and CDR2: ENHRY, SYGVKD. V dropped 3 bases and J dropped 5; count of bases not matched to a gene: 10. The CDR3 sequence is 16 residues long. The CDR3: CAISDPRQGAKDEQYF. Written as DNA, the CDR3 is TGTGCCATCAGTGATCCTCGACAGGGGGCGAAGGACGAGCAGTACTTC.

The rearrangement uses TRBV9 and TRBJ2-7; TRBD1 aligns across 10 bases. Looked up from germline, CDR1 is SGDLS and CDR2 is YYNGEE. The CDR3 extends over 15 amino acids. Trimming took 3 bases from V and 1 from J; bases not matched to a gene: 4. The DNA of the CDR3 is TGTGCCAGCAGCGCCATGGGACAGGGGTCCTACGAGCAGTACTTC. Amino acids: CASSAMGQGSYEQYF.

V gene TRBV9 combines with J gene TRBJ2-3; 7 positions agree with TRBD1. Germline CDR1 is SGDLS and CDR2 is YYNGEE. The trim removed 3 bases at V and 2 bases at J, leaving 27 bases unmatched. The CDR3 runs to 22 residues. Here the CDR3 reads CASSDPRTGDKQGLRYTDTQYF. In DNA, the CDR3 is TGTGCCAGCAGCGACCCGCGAACCGGAGACAAACAGGGGCTAAGGTACACAGATACGCAGTATTTT.

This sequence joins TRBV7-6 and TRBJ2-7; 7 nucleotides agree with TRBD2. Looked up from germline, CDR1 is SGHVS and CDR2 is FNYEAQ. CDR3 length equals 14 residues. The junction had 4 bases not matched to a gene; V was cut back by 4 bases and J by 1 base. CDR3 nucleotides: TGTGCCAGCAGCTGGGGGGGTTCTTCCTACGAGCAGTACTTC. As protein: CASSWGGSSYEQYF. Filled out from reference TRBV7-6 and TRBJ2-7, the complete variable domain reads GAGVSQSPRYKVTKRGQDVALRCDPISGHVSLYWYRQALGQGPEFLTYFNYEAQQDKSGLPNDRFSAERPEGSISTLTIQRTEQRDSAMYRCASSWGGSSYEQYFGPGTRLTVT.

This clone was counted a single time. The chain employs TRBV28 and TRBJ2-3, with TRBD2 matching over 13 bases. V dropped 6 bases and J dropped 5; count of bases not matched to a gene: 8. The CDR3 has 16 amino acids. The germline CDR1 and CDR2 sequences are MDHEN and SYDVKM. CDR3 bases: TGTGCCAGCAGCCAAACTAGCGGGGGGGCGATAGATACGCAGTATTTT. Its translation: CASSQTSGGAIDTQYF.

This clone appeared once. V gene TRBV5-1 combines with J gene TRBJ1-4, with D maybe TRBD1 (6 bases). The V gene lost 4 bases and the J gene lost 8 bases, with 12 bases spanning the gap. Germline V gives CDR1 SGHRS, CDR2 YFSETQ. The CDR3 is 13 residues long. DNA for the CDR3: TGCGCCAGCAGCCCACAGGGTATGGAAAAACTGTTTTTT. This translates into CASSPQGMEKLFF.